Listed below are T cell receptor beta chains from one sample, sequenced in a study of identical twins. Each CDR3 protein is one row after TCRdb ran MiXCR on the 5' RACE reads. The sample contains around 490,000 distinct CDR3 sequences, roughly 15% of which appear only once. The same sample was also used in a study of yellow fever vaccine responses in identical twins.

The sample comprised CD4+ T cells sorted from blood. Every receptor here comes from a woman aged 18-29 years in good health. CDR3s include the opening cysteine and the closing phenylalanine or tryptophan. Each record gives: V gene, J gene, clone size, D gene, CDR3 protein, CDR3 DNA. A D gene is named only where the DNA matches it firmly. The size entry is marked missing in some rows and otherwise reads once, few, many or a size class.

v_gene: TRBV6-2/TRBV6-3; j_gene: TRBJ2-7; abundance: few; d_gene: NA; CDR3aa: CASRGWYEQYF; CDR3nt: TGTGCCAGCAGGGGATGGTACGAGCAGTACTTC
v_gene: TRBV27; j_gene: TRBJ2-7; abundance: NA; d_gene: TRBD1; CDR3aa: CASSSLGTGAAEQYF; CDR3nt: TGTGCCAGCAGTTCCCTGGGGACAGGGGCCGCCGAGCAGTACTTC
v_gene: TRBV7-9; j_gene: TRBJ2-5; abundance: few; d_gene: NA; CDR3aa: CASSSTMGLQETQYF; CDR3nt: TGTGCCAGCAGCTCTACCATGGGTCTCCAAGAGACCCAGTACTTC
v_gene: TRBV6-6; j_gene: TRBJ2-5; abundance: few; d_gene: NA; CDR3aa: CATRGQETQYF; CDR3nt: TGTGCCACCCGGGGCCAAGAGACCCAGTACTTC
v_gene: TRBV5-1; j_gene: TRBJ1-1; abundance: few; d_gene: NA; CDR3aa: CASSVEGGRGAFF; CDR3nt: TGCGCCAGCAGCGTGGAGGGGGGCCGGGGAGCTTTCTTT
v_gene: TRBV2; j_gene: TRBJ2-7; abundance: NA; d_gene: NA; CDR3aa: CASSGLVGSHEQYF; CDR3nt: TGTGCCAGCAGTGGACTAGTGGGATCCCACGAGCAGTACTTC
v_gene: TRBV12-3/TRBV12-4; j_gene: TRBJ2-1; abundance: few; d_gene: TRBD2; CDR3aa: CASRSSGIYNEQFF; CDR3nt: TGTGCCAGCAGGTCTAGCGGGATCTACAATGAGCAGTTCTTC
v_gene: TRBV6-5; j_gene: TRBJ2-2; abundance: few; d_gene: TRBD2; CDR3aa: CASSYSGTSGGGTGELFF; CDR3nt: TGTGCCAGCAGTTACTCGGGGACTAGCGGGGGTGGGACCGGGGAGCTGTTTTTT
v_gene: TRBV7-9; j_gene: TRBJ1-5; abundance: many; d_gene: NA; CDR3aa: CASSPVEVLQPQHF; CDR3nt: TGTGCCAGCAGCCCCGTGGAGGTTTTGCAGCCCCAGCATTTT
v_gene: TRBV5-1; j_gene: TRBJ1-5; abundance: NA; d_gene: NA; CDR3aa: CASSPGEGSQPQHF; CDR3nt: TGCGCCAGCAGCCCCGGGGAGGGCTCTCAGCCCCAGCATTTT
v_gene: TRBV29-1; j_gene: TRBJ2-1; abundance: NA; d_gene: TRBD1; CDR3aa: CSGVGGTGDEQFF; CDR3nt: TGCAGCGGCGTAGGCGGGACAGGGGATGAGCAGTTCTTC
v_gene: TRBV5-1; j_gene: TRBJ2-5; abundance: few; d_gene: NA; CDR3aa: CASSMGRGLETQYF; CDR3nt: TGCGCCAGCAGCATGGGCCGGGGGCTAGAGACCCAGTACTTC
v_gene: TRBV7-6; j_gene: TRBJ2-1; abundance: few; d_gene: NA; CDR3aa: CASSLVAETYNEQFF; CDR3nt: TGTGCCAGCAGCTTAGTGGCAGAAACCTACAATGAGCAGTTCTTC
v_gene: TRBV11-2; j_gene: TRBJ2-7; abundance: NA; d_gene: TRBD2; CDR3aa: CASSLRASGSYEQYF; CDR3nt: TGTGCCAGCAGCTTAAGGGCTAGCGGATCCTACGAGCAGTACTTC
v_gene: TRBV5-1; j_gene: TRBJ2-3; abundance: NA; d_gene: TRBD1; CDR3aa: CASSLDRGRSIRQDTQYF; CDR3nt: TGCGCCAGCAGCTTGGACAGGGGGCGTTCAATAAGACAAGATACGCAGTATTTT
v_gene: TRBV19; j_gene: TRBJ1-5; abundance: NA; d_gene: NA; CDR3aa: CASSIFRDSNQPQHF; CDR3nt: TGTGCCAGTAGTATTTTCCGGGACAGCAATCAGCCCCAGCATTTT
v_gene: TRBV10-3; j_gene: TRBJ2-3; abundance: NA; d_gene: TRBD2; CDR3aa: CAIRASGGVTDTQYF; CDR3nt: TGTGCCATCAGGGCATCGGGGGGAGTTACAGATACGCAGTATTTT
v_gene: TRBV4-1; j_gene: TRBJ2-5; abundance: few; d_gene: NA; CDR3aa: CASSQDLLLAHSGETQYF; CDR3nt: TGCGCCAGCAGCCAAGATCTTCTGCTGGCTCATTCGGGAGAGACCCAGTACTTC
v_gene: TRBV5-5; j_gene: TRBJ2-5; abundance: NA; d_gene: NA; CDR3aa: CASSFVGSSLDIGETQYF; CDR3nt: TGTGCCAGCAGCTTCGTAGGGTCGTCCCTAGATATAGGGGAGACCCAGTACTTC
v_gene: TRBV2; j_gene: TRBJ2-3; abundance: NA; d_gene: TRBD1; CDR3aa: CASSPGQGARTDTQYF; CDR3nt: TGTGCCAGCAGCCCGGGACAGGGGGCAAGGACAGATACGCAGTATTTT
v_gene: TRBV11-2; j_gene: TRBJ1-2; abundance: NA; d_gene: NA; CDR3aa: CASSPRGRGGYTF; CDR3nt: TGTGCCAGCAGCCCCAGAGGCCGGGGCGGCTACACCTTC
v_gene: TRBV5-1; j_gene: TRBJ2-1; abundance: many; d_gene: TRBD1; CDR3aa: CASSSRQGSYNEQFF; CDR3nt: TGCGCCAGCAGCTCCCGACAGGGATCCTACAATGAGCAGTTCTTC
v_gene: TRBV20-1; j_gene: TRBJ2-1; abundance: NA; d_gene: NA; CDR3aa: CSARGRTELYNEQFF; CDR3nt: TGCAGTGCTAGAGGTCGGACAGAACTCTACAATGAGCAGTTCTTC
v_gene: TRBV5-1; j_gene: TRBJ1-2; abundance: NA; d_gene: NA; CDR3aa: CASSFEGIGYGYTF; CDR3nt: TGCGCCAGCAGCTTCGAGGGAATCGGCTATGGCTACACCTTC
v_gene: TRBV7-9; j_gene: TRBJ1-1; abundance: NA; d_gene: TRBD1; CDR3aa: CASSLARGGAETEAFF; CDR3nt: TGTGCCAGCAGCTTAGCGCGAGGGGGCGCGGAGACTGAAGCTTTCTTT
v_gene: TRBV7-2; j_gene: TRBJ2-3; abundance: few; d_gene: TRBD2; CDR3aa: CASSLVGGRGNTDTQYF; CDR3nt: TGTGCCAGCAGCTTAGTGGGTGGGCGGGGGAACACAGATACGCAGTATTTT
v_gene: TRBV3-1; j_gene: TRBJ2-5; abundance: few; d_gene: TRBD2; CDR3aa: CASSQVFATSGGPPGTKTQYF; CDR3nt: TGTGCCAGCAGCCAAGTTTTCGCGACTAGCGGGGGGCCCCCAGGGACGAAGACCCAGTACTTC
v_gene: TRBV12-3/TRBV12-4; j_gene: TRBJ1-4; abundance: NA; d_gene: NA; CDR3aa: CASSLLSPNEKLFF; CDR3nt: TGTGCCAGCAGTTTACTTAGTCCTAATGAAAAACTGTTTTTT
v_gene: TRBV4-2; j_gene: TRBJ2-2; abundance: few; d_gene: TRBD2; CDR3aa: CASSQESGGHFTGELFF; CDR3nt: TGTGCCAGCAGCCAAGAAAGCGGGGGACACTTTACCGGGGAGCTGTTTTTT
v_gene: TRBV29-1; j_gene: TRBJ1-2; abundance: many; d_gene: NA; CDR3aa: CSVDPSEGYGYTF; CDR3nt: TGCAGCGTTGATCCGTCGGAGGGCTATGGCTACACCTTC
v_gene: TRBV4-1; j_gene: TRBJ2-1; abundance: few; d_gene: NA; CDR3aa: CASSQDGTRGAYNEQFF; CDR3nt: TGCGCCAGCAGCCAAGATGGTACGAGGGGGGCCTACAATGAGCAGTTCTTC
v_gene: TRBV7-9; j_gene: TRBJ1-1; abundance: NA; d_gene: NA; CDR3aa: CASSSNAEAFF; CDR3nt: TGTGCCAGCAGCTCAAACGCTGAAGCTTTCTTT
v_gene: TRBV3-1; j_gene: TRBJ1-1; abundance: NA; d_gene: NA; CDR3aa: CASSPSGQVGRAFF; CDR3nt: TGTGCCAGCAGCCCCTCGGGGCAGGTAGGGAGAGCTTTCTTT
v_gene: TRBV7-9; j_gene: TRBJ2-3; abundance: NA; d_gene: NA; CDR3aa: CASSQDPGRSQYF; CDR3nt: TGTGCCAGCAGCCAAGACCCGGGCCGGTCGCAGTATTTT
v_gene: TRBV6-5; j_gene: TRBJ2-5; abundance: few; d_gene: TRBD1; CDR3aa: CASSYLSTGEVETQYF; CDR3nt: TGTGCCAGCAGTTACTTATCGACAGGGGAAGTGGAGACCCAGTACTTC
v_gene: TRBV10-3; j_gene: TRBJ2-2; abundance: NA; d_gene: NA; CDR3aa: CAIGTPTNTGELFF; CDR3nt: TGTGCCATCGGGACACCCACGAACACCGGGGAGCTGTTTTTT
v_gene: TRBV12-3/TRBV12-4; j_gene: TRBJ2-5; abundance: few; d_gene: TRBD2; CDR3aa: CASSSPGLAGFRETQYF; CDR3nt: TGTGCCAGCAGTTCCCCGGGGTTAGCGGGATTTAGAGAGACCCAGTACTTC